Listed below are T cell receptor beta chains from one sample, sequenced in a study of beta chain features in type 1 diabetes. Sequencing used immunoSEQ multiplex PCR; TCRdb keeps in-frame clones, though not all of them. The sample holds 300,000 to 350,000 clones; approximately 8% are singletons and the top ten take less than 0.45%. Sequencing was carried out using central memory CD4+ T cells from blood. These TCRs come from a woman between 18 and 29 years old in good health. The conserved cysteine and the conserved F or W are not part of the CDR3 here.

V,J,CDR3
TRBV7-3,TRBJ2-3,ASSSEADTQY
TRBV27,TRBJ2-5,ASKGGQQETQY
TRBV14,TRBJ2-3,ASSQDLGRSTTDTQY
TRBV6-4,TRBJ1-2,ASSPDTGNYGYT
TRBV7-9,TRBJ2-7,ASRRDSYEQY
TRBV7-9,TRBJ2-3,ASSLSGSDTQY
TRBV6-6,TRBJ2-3,ASSYFSNTDTQY
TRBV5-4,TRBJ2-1,ASSLELEDEQF
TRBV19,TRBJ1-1,ASSNAGFTEAF
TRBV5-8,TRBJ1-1,ASSLEAHTEAF
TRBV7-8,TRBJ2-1,ASSSTPRGLDLHEQF
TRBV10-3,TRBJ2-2,AISEFPRTSGTTGELF
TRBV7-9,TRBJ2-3,ASSLLAGARDTQY
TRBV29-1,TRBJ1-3,SVTSSGNTIY
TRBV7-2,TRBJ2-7,ASSPWGARPYYEQY
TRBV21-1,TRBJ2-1,ASSKDRRDRDEQF
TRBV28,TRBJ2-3,ASTPWASTDTQY
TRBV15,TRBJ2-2,ATSWGHNTGELF
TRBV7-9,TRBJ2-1,ASSLAVGRVQEQF
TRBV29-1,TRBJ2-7,SVERQGYEQY
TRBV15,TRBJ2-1,ATSPSPYNEQF
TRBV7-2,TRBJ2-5,ASSFLPGLRQETQY
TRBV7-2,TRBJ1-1,ASSLRAGKNTEAF
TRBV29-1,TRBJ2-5,SVSPGQTSAQY
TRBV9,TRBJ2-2,ASSGGAGTYTGELF
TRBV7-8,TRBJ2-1,ASSIHRTGGYEQF
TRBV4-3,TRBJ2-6,ASSQVGPGQGYSGANVLT
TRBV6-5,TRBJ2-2,ASSYSSTNTGELF
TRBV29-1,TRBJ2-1,SGGTAGVRDEQF
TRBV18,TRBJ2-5,ASSQAKETQY
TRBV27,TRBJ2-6,ASSPRAGANVLT
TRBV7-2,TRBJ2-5,ASSPAQETQY
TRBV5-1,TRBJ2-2,ASSLEGLTGRGNTGELF
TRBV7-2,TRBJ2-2,ASSLRGTSGDRNTGELF
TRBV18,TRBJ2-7,ASSPTNYEQY
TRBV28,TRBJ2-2,AIKKETRSGELF
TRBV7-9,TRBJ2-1,ALRKVGNEQF
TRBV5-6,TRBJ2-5,ASSIRDEETQY
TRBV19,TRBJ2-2,ASRGYTGELF
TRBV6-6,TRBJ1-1,ASREINRATEAF
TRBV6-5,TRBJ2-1,ASSYFGGPNEQF
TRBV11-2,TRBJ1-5,ASSLQEFQPQH
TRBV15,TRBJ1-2,ATSREKGLYYGYT
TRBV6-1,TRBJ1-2,ASSQDSTSNYGYT
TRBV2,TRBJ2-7,ASSRTSSYEQY